This T cell receptor (beta chain) comes out of a study of shared clonotypes between healthy human individuals. Sequencing was performed with immunoSEQ multiplex PCR; in TCRdb, only in-frame clones are kept and a portion is missing. The profile covers under 2,000,000 clones, with around 96% appearing a single time and under 1.5% taken by the ten largest. CDR1 MNHNS and CDR2 SASEGT come from the germline V gene. CDR3 size: 15 residues. The germline V and J ends were trimmed by 7 bases and 3 bases, with 19 bases remaining between them. Selected positively for CCR7 and CD45RO-negative, naive CD8 cells excluded terminally differentiated effector memory CD45RA+ cells.

The TCR originated in a man between 18 and 35 years old in good health. V gene TRBV6-1 combines with J gene TRBJ2-7; D uncertain. Sequencing input: naive CD8+ T cells sorted from blood. Here the CDR3 reads CASKTDLLHNYEQYF. CDR3 coding DNA: TGTGCCAGCAAAACCGACCTTTTACATAACTACGAGCAGTACTTC.